This T cell receptor (beta chain) came from a study (dated by TCRdb to the mid-2010s). Regarding the complete study: The study tested whether tumor-infiltrating Tregs in breast cancer are recruited from blood Tregs or converted in situ from other CD4+ T cell subsets. Study-level results and caveats: The greatest overlap of tumor-infiltrating Treg TCR alpha and beta sequences was observed with tumor naive CD4+ T cells, followed by blood naive CD4+ T cells. The validation in the larger cohort was limited to a single TCR beta V-J rearrangement instead of whole repertoires. The TCR gene usage of tumor memory CD4+ T cells clustered together with blood and lymph node memory CD4+ cells and with lymph node naive CD4+ cells.

Including cysteine and phenylalanine, the CDR3 has 14 amino acids. The only DNA kept is the CDR3, 42 bases in frame from the first base. CDR1 DFQATT and CDR2 SNEGSKA are derived from the germline V gene (reference sequence). Trimming leaves V shorter by 6 bases and J shorter by 3 bases, with the junction holding 10 bases beyond the gene matches. Full-length TCR variable regions were amplified by 5' RACE PCR with constant-region reverse primers, followed by semi-nested PCR with Nested Universal Primer A. Using the ReliaPrep RNA Cell Miniprep System, total RNA was extracted, and the SMARTer RACE 5'/3' Kit was then used to reverse transcribe the RNA into 5'RACE-ready cDNA. Multiplex adaptors were used to barcode the full-length TCR alpha and beta libraries, which were then sequenced on an Illumina MiSeq. As for the authors' bioinformatics: For each of nine subset-tissue groups, sequencing data from the five patients were combined, and the groups were compared by unsupervised clustering of TCR gene usage. The Morisita-Horn index was used to calculate repertoire similarity, with shared sequences weighted by how much each contributed to each repertoire. TCRdb handled the public reads itself, with Q25 trimming in fastp and clone calling in MiXCR, and kept productive beta chains. Rows matching on CDR3 protein sequence are summarized as one entry with the most common DNA and genes. The authors' filters were not applied to this entry. This sample is represented by about 34,000 distinct CDR3 sequences; roughly 24% of them were singletons. Jointly, the top ten make up around 4% of the sample.

This clonotype was seen a few times. Its antigen is not yet known. Within one base of it there is no much larger clone, and no base qualities were kept. To purify naive CD4+ T cells, the Miltenyi Naive CD4+ T Cell Isolation kit was used, and CD25 microbeads served to deplete Tregs. Tregs, naive and memory CD4+ T cells from tumor, blood and ipsilateral draining lymph nodes of about 5 breast cancer patients underwent full-length TCR alpha and beta sequencing. Tumor tissue and lymph nodes obtained from ipsilateral axillary dissection were perfused with PBS, minced and then digested with collagenase I and hyaluronidase. Mononuclear cells from lymph nodes or 45 to 60 ml of peripheral blood were isolated by Ficoll density gradient centrifugation. A purity exceeding 90% was confirmed by FACS for the sorted cell populations.

Here the chain combines TRBV20-1 and TRBJ2-7, with 8 bases aligning to TRBD1. The sequenced sample consisted of naive CD4+ T cells sorted from a lymph node. The label giving this sample's cell subset or site can be read as: naive CD4+ T cells, CD4+CD45RA+CD25-. The origin of this receptor is a female donor with breast cancer. The bases read TGCAGTGCCCGTCTCCAGGGGGCAATCTACGAGCAGTACTTC. This encodes CSARLQGAIYEQYF.